This T cell receptor beta chain emerged from a study of cytomegalovirus exposure and HLA in healthy donors (TCRdb year 2017). Looking at the study overall: In an earlier analysis of 587 of the donors, 250 to 350 Gb of sequence data and some 100 million unique TCR beta sequences from roughly 180 million T cells were reported. An early release covering roughly 640 HLA-typed donors comprised about 300 gigabases of sequencing data and tens of millions of unique TCR sequences. Of the 398 genotyped donors, roughly 85% fell in the genetic ancestry cluster associated with self-reported Caucasian donors. The study was designed to test whether signatures of past pathogen exposure could be identified by cataloging public T cell receptors. Using immunosequencing, the study profiled T cell repertoires from roughly 650 subjects and related those repertoires to cytomegalovirus serostatus. Besides the first cohort of about 730 subjects, a separate validation cohort made up of some 110 different subjects was used. To predict cytomegalovirus infection status, the study combined high-throughput TCR immunosequencing, statistical association of individual TCRs with disease status, and machine learning. A later analysis re-examined previously published TCR beta repertoires from over 500 donors and added high-resolution HLA genotyping to investigate patterns of TCR occurrence. The later analysis used no new phenotypic data to find candidate immune exposures, relying instead on TCR beta sequences and their occurrence across donors. In an earlier analysis of several hundred of the donors, high-throughput TCR beta sequencing was used to judge whether each TCR beta V gene segment behaved as functional or pseudogenic. Alongside the repertoire data, information on donor age, sex, ethnicity and CMV serostatus was compiled. Genome-wide SNP genotypes for about 65% of the roughly 700 donors were used in a later genetic analysis, which treated that subset as a discovery cohort. All discovery cohort repertoires had been generated using a single sequencing platform. HLA typing included class I and class II loci at four-digit resolution. Typing coverage varied by locus: about 629-630 donors for A, B, C, DRB1 and DQB1; approximately 520 for DQA1; nearly 610 for DPA1; 450 to 480 for DPB1. About five DR-DQ haplotypes were handled as single units for association and clustering because linkage in the cohort was strong. Across around 400 genotyped donors of the cohort, an average of roughly 200,000 unique TCR beta nucleotide sequences per donor were sequenced, and about a sixth of those sequences were non-productive. General study outcomes and caveats: In an earlier analysis of around 500 of the donors, most TCR beta V segments appeared in productive rearrangements about 87% or about 30% of the time, broadly matching IMGT annotations. V-gene and J-gene trimming of TCR beta chains was associated with a missense DCLRE1C variant in a later genetic analysis, and the association was replicated in an independent cohort. Several of the top co-occurrence clusters appeared to be linked to parvovirus B19, influenza, CMV and Epstein-Barr virus, according to a later analysis. The cohort was sequenced for TCR beta chains only, and without alpha or paired-chain data the features that could be detected were limited. According to the authors, the approach could potentially be generalized to other disease states and immunological phenotypes. Compared with equally common non-associated chains, HLA-associated TCR beta chains in a later analysis were more clonally expanded and had lower generation probabilities. Cytomegalovirus status was reported to be diagnosed by the classifier with high specificity and sensitivity in both the original and validation cohorts. A further reported finding was that TCR beta sequences accurately predicted the HLA-A and HLA-B alleles for most subjects in the first cohort. Because HLA typing was missing for some donors at each locus, association tests included only the typed subset. A later analysis associated about 18,000 TCR beta sequences with specific HLA alleles at a false discovery rate of 0.05. Approximately 18 rarely observed V segments, including chromosome 9 orphons, were excluded from the earlier analysis of a few hundred of the donors because counts were too low. Linkage disequilibrium might explain the correlated functional status among segregating V segments, but an unknown experimental factor could not be excluded. A cluster of highly shared sequence variants was judged likely to be a technical artifact of the sequencing pipeline. The 87-base-pair reads could not distinguish some IMGT-functional V segments, including TRBV6-2 and TRBV6-3, so those segments were excluded. The only immune exposure information available for the cohort was CMV serostatus. Assigning TCR associations to individual alleles was difficult when HLA alleles, especially DR and DQ, strongly co-occurred. In a later analysis, TCR association rates were found to vary across HLA loci, with the most associated TCRs seen for DRB1 alleles and the fewest for HLA-C alleles. Most CMV-associated TCR beta chains appeared to be HLA-restricted in a later analysis, and the HLA associations seemed to be driven largely by CMV exposure. The study listed 164 TCR beta chains as associated with cytomegalovirus. A few of the identified cytomegalovirus-associated TCR beta chains were confirmed in vitro to be specific for cytomegalovirus antigens. Roughly uniform sequencing depth across donors was assumed in presence/absence analyses, although this assumption may not hold. Most TCR sequences were seen in very few donors, while some public TCRs were found in many individuals. In a later genetic analysis, fewer N-insertions in productive TCRs were reported among donors in an Asian-associated ancestry cluster than the roughly 700-donor mean.

Note on this clone: Its binding antigen is unknown. Base qualities are not recorded, but no much larger clone differs from it by a single base.

The germline V gene yields SQVTM for CDR1 and ANQGSEA for CDR2. The CDR3 numbers 16 residues from cysteine through phenylalanine. Only CDR3 DNA remains: 48 bases, in frame from the first base. From V the trimming removes 4 bases and from J it removes 3 bases, while the gene matches leave 15 bases of the junction unaccounted for. Libraries came from the immunoSEQ multiplex PCR assay. For the multiplex PCR, a mixture combining 60 forward primers for TCR Vbeta segments and 13 reverse primers for TCR Jbeta segments was used. Amplification of the CDR3 region of rearranged TCR beta genes was performed with a multiplex PCR assay on genomic DNA. The amplified TCR beta libraries were sequenced on the Illumina HiSeq System as 87-base-pair reads. Processing in the source paper ran as follows. A later analysis counted tens of millions of unique TCR beta chains across the 500 to 850 repertoires, and approximately 11 million of these chains were shared by at least two donors. A nearest-neighbor algorithm error-corrected the raw reads and collapsed the reads into unique sequences, merging closely related sequences to remove PCR and sequencing errors. V, D and J gene segments were assigned by aligning CDR3 sequences to IMGT reference sequences. For a sequence to be retained, a match of at least six nucleotides to both a V gene segment and a J gene segment was required. Rearrangements were classified as productive when the CDR3 lacked stop codons and remained in frame with V and J, and all other rearrangements were classified as non-productive. CDR3 was defined by IMGT convention, running from the second conserved V-encoded cysteine to the conserved J-encoded phenylalanine. Sequences without an unambiguous match to a single V gene segment were excluded from the earlier analysis of about 640 of the donors. In an earlier analysis of approximately 560 of the donors, a V segment was called functional when productive rearrangements were above 56.7%, and segregating when the standard deviation between donors exceeded 5%. A statistical classification framework was built to diagnose cytomegalovirus status from the catalog of TCR beta chain sequences. V and J gene assignment, in a later analysis, came from comparing TCR nucleotide sequences with IMGT/GENE-DB human TR gene sequences. In a later analysis, CDR3 sequences and most-parsimonious VDJ recombination scenarios were assigned using the TCRdist pipeline. In a later analysis, each TCR beta chain was defined by its CDR3 amino acid sequence together with its V-gene family, and reads without a unique V-gene family were excluded. In a later analysis, around 600 highly shared, low-generation-probability nucleotide sequences were removed to address suspected cross-contamination and a sequencing artifact. A later analysis calculated a clonal expansion index for each public chain from normalized within-repertoire ranks of inferred template counts. A later analysis computed generation probabilities with a VDJ recombination model fitted to out-of-frame rearrangements, and checked the results against IGoR. A later analysis scored TCR-TCR, TCR-HLA and TCR-CMV co-occurrence with hypergeometric tests, applying a repertoire-size bias correction to TCR pairs. A later analysis estimated false discovery rates by permuting HLA or CMV assignments 20 times. A later analysis grouped co-occurring TCRs with DBSCAN, adding TCRdist sequence similarity when clustering within HLA-allele-positive subsets. Repertoires with fewer than 30,000 or more than 120,000 public chains, plus five repertoires with anomalous nucleotide sharing, were excluded from co-occurrence clustering. TCRdb took over this immuneACCESS table, retaining in-frame rearrangements with V and J assigned. Such tables are incomplete; in checked studies, under half of the missing clones stem from an unresolved V gene, and the remainder is unexplained. V and J calls and clone size are those listed in that table; D and trimming were worked out from the DNA. This sample holds around 130,000 clones; around 73% were observed only once. The ten top clones hold more than 0.95% of the sample.

The cohort comprised 666 healthy bone marrow donors. All cohort members were sampled while nominally healthy, although unrecorded immune exposures were likely present. The donor tested CMV seronegative and was one of the 352 seronegative cohort members. Each donor provided a peripheral blood sample, and peripheral blood mononuclear cells were used for TCR beta sequencing. The Qiagen DNeasy Blood Extraction Kit was used to extract genomic DNA from the blood cell samples. The sample taken for sequencing was PBMCs. The rearrangement combines TRBV29-1 with TRBJ2-7; the central 7 bases match TRBD2. This receptor was taken from a man over 45 in good health and CMV-seronegative. The DNA reads TGCAGCGTTGTGCCGGCGGGTCGCGGGAGAAACTACGAGCAGTACTTC. Its translation is CSVVPAGRGRNYEQYF.